The clone carrying this TCR beta chain is a singleton in its sample. What it binds is not known. V gave up 5 bases and J gave up 5 bases, with 7 bases separating them. This CDR3 spans 12 amino acids. Per germline, CDR1 MDHEN and CDR2 SYDVKM. Only in-frame clones appear in the TCRdb table, and some are missing; sequencing was by immunoSEQ multiplex PCR. The sample yields under 200,000 clones, about 91% seen once. These data originate in a study of T cell responses to AZD1222 COVID-19 vaccine. Study-wide results and caveats: Unmutated variant regions are reportedly the target of nearly half of TCRs that are spike-specific. An increase in Spike-specific TCR breadth and depth was observed after two AZD1222 doses.

Sequenced here: peripheral blood, sampled on day 0 of AZD1222 vaccination. The V and J genes are TRBV28 and TRBJ1-5; D gene ambiguous. This receptor was identified in an adult in good health. The CDR3 DNA is TGTGCCAGCAGTCCCCAGGATCAGCCCCAGCATTTT. Residues: CASSPQDQPQHF. Combining the CDR3 with reference TRBV28 and TRBJ1-5 gives the whole variable domain DVKVTQSSRYLVKRTGEKVFLECVQDMDHENMFWYRQDPGLGLRLIYFSYDVKMKEKGDIPEGYSVSREKKERFSLILESASTNQTSMYLCASSPQDQPQHFGDGTRLSIL.